This T cell receptor (beta chain) derives from a study of T cell changes during pregnancy in multiple sclerosis. TCRdb's copy holds only in-frame clones and misses some; the assay was immunoSEQ multiplex PCR. Here the sample spans some 60,000 clones, roughly 90% being singletons. Between the trimmed V and J ends, which lost 5 bases and 4 bases, there was a span of 11 bases. Germline V gives CDR1 MDHEN, CDR2 SYDVKM. The CDR3 runs to 13 residues. The specimen was peripheral blood, collected in the first trimester of pregnancy. The source of this sequence is a female donor in good health, enrolled as a control in a pregnancy study. V and J are TRBV28 and TRBJ2-5; D possibly corresponds to TRBD1 (6 bases). In DNA, the CDR3 is TGTGCCAGCAGTCTAGGGGGAACAGAGACCCAGTACTTC. Translation: CASSLGGTETQYF. Full variable domain (remainder filled in from reference TRBV28 and TRBJ2-5): DVKVTQSSRYLVKRTGEKVFLECVQDMDHENMFWYRQDPGLGLRLIYFSYDVKMKEKGDIPEGYSVSREKKERFSLILESASTNQTSMYLCASSLGGTETQYFGPGTRLLVL.